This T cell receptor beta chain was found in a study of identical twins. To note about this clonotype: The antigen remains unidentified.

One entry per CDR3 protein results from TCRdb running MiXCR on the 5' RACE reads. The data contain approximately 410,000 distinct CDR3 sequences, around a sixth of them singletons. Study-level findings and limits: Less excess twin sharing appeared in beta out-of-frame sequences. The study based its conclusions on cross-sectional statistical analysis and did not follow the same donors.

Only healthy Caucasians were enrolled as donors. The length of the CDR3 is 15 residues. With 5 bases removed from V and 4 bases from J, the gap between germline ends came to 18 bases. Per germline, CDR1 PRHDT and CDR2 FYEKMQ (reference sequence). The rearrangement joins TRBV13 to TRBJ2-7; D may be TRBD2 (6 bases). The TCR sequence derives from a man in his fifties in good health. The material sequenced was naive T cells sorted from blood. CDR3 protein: CASSHGASVGYEQYF. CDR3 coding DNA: TGTGCCAGCAGCCATGGGGCTAGCGTCGGTTACGAGCAGTACTTC.